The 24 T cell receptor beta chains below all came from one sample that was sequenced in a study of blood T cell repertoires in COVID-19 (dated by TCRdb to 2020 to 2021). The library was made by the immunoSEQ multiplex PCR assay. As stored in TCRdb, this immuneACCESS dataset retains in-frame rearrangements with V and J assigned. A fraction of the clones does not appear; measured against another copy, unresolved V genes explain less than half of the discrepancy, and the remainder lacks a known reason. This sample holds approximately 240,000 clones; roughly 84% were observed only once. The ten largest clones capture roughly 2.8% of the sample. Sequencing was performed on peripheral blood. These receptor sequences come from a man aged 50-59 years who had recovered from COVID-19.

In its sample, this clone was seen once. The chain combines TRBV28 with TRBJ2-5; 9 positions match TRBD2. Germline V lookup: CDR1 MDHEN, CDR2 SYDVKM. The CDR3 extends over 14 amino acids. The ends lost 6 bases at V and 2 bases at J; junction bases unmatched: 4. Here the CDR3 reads CASRASGTQETQYF. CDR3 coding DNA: TGTGCCAGCAGGGCTAGCGGGACTCAAGAGACCCAGTACTTC.

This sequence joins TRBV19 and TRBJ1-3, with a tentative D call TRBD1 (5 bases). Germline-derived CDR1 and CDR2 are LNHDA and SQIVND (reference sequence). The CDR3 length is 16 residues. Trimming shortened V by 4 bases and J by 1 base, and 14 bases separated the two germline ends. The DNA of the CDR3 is TGTGCCAGTAGTACGTACGGGGGGTCTTCTGGAAACACCATATATTTT. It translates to CASSTYGGSSGNTIYF.

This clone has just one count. The CDR3 loop is CASTYNEQFF. The CDR3, as DNA: TGTGCCAGCACGTACAATGAGCAGTTCTTC. This sequence joins TRBV28 and TRBJ2-1; unclear D gene. Germline V gene lookup returns CDR1 MDHEN and CDR2 SYDVKM. The CDR3 loop spans 10 amino acids. V was cut by 7 bases and J by 4 bases, with 2 bases left in between. Based on the CDR3 plus reference TRBV28 and TRBJ2-1, the full variable domain is DVKVTQSSRYLVKRTGEKVFLECVQDMDHENMFWYRQDPGLGLRLIYFSYDVKMKEKGDIPEGYSVSREKKERFSLILESASTNQTSMYLCASTYNEQFFGPGTRLTVL.

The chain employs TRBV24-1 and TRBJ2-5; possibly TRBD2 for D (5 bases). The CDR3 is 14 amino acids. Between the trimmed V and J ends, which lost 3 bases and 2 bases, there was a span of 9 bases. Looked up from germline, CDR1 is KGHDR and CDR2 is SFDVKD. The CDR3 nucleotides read TGTGCCACCAGTGATGCCGGGGTACAAGAGACCCAGTACTTC. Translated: CATSDAGVQETQYF.

As DNA, the CDR3 is TGTGCCAGCAGCCCCCCACAGGGCCTAAGAAATTCACCCCTCCACTTT. This gives the protein CASSPPQGLRNSPLHF. V is TRBV28 and J is TRBJ1-6, with D possibly matching TRBD1 (6 bases). Trimming removed 6 bases at V and 7 bases at J, with 19 bases between. There are 16 residues in the CDR3. Germline V gives CDR1 MDHEN, CDR2 SYDVKM.

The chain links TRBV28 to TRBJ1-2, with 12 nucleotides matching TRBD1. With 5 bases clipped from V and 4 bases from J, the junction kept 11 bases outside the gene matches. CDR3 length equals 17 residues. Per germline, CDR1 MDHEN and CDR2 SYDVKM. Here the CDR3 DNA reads TGTGCCAGCAGTAGAACCCTCGGGACAGGGGGCAGCTATGGCTACACCTTC. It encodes CASSRTLGTGGSYGYTF.

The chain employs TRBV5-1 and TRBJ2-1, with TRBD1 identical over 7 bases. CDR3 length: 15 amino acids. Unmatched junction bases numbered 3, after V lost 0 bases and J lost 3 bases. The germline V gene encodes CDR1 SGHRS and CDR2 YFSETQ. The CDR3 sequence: CASSLVAGGYNEQFF. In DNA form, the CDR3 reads TGCGCCAGCAGCTTGGTGGCAGGGGGCTACAATGAGCAGTTCTTC. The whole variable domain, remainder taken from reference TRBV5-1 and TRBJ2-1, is KAGVTQTPRYLIKTRGQQVTLSCSPISGHRSVSWYQQTPGQGLQFLFEYFSETQRNKGNFPGRFSGRQFSNSRSEMNVSTLELGDSALYLCASSLVAGGYNEQFFGPGTRLTVL.

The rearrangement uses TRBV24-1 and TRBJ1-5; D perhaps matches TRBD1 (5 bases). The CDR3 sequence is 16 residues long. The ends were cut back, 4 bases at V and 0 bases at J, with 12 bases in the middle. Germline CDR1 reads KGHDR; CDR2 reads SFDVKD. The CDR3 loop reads CATSDKQAPSNQPQHF. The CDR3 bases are TGTGCCACCAGTGACAAACAGGCCCCTAGCAATCAGCCCCAGCATTTT.

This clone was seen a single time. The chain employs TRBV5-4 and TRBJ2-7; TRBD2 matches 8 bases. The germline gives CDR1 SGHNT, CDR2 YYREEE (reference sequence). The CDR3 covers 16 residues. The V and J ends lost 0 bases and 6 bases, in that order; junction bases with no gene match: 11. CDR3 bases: TGTGCCAGCAGCTTGGCCCCAGCGGGAGCTCGGGGCGAGCAGTACTTC. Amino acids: CASSLAPAGARGEQYF.

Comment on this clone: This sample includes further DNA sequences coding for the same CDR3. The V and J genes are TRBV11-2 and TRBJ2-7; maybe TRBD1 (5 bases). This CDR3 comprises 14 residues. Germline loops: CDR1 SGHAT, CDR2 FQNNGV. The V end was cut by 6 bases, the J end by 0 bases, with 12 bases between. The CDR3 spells CASSRQGSSYEQYF. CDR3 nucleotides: TGTGCCAGCAGTAGGCAGGGAAGCTCCTACGAGCAGTACTTC.

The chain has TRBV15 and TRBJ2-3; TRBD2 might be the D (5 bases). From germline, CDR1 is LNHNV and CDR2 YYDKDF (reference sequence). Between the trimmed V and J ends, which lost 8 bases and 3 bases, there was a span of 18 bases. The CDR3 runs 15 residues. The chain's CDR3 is CATGKDSRLTDTQYF. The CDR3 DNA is TGTGCCACCGGAAAGGACTCGAGATTAACAGATACGCAGTATTTT. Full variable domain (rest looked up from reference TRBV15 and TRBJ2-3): DAMVIQNPRYQVTQFGKPVTLSCSQTLNHNVMYWYQQKSSQAPKLLFHYYDKDFNNEADTPDNFQSRRPNTSFCFLDIRSPGLGDTAMYLCATGKDSRLTDTQYFGPGTRLTVL.

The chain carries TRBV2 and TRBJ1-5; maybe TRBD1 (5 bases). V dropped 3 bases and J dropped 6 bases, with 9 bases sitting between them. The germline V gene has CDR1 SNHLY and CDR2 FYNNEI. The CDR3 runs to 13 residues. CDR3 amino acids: CASSDREGQPQHF. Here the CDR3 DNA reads TGTGCCAGCAGTGACAGGGAGGGTCAGCCCCAGCATTTT.

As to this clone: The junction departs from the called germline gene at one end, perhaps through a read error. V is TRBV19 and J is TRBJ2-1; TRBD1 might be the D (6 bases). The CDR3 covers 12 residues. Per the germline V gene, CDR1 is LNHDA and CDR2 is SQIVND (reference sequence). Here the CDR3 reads CASSRTTGKKVF. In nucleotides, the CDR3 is TGTGCCAGTAGCCGCACCACAGGGAAAAAGGTCTTC.

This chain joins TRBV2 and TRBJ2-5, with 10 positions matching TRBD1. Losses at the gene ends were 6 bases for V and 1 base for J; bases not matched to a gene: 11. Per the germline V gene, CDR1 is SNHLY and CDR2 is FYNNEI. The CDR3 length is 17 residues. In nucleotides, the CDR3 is TGTGCCAGCAGACACTTGTCGGGACAGGGGTCCCAAGAGACCCAGTACTTC. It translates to CASRHLSGQGSQETQYF.

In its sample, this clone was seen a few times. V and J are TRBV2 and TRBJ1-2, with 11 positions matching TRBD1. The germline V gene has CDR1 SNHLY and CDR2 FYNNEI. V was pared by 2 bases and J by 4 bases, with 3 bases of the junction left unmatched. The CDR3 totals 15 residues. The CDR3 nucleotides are TGTGCCAGCAGTGAAACGGGACAGGGGGTCTATGGCTACACCTTC. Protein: CASSETGQGVYGYTF.

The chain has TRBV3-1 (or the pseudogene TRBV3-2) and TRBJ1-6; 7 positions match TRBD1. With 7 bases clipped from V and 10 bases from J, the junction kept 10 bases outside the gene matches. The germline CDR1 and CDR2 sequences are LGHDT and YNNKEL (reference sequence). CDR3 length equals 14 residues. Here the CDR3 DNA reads TGTGCCAGCACCCGGACCGGGACAGCGTCACCCCTCCACTTT. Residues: CASTRTGTASPLHF.

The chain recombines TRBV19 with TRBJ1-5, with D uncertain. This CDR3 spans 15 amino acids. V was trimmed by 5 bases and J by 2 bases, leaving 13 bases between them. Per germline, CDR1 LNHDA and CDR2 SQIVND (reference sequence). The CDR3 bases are TGTGCCAGTAGTGGCCTGGGCACGGGCAATCAGCCCCAGCATTTT. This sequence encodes CASSGLGTGNQPQHF.

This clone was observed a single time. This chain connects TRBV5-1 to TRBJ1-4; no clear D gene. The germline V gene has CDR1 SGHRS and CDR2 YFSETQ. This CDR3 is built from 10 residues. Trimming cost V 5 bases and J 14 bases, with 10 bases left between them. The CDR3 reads CASRPSGLFF. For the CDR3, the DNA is TGCGCCAGCAGGCCCAGTGGCCTGTTTTTT.

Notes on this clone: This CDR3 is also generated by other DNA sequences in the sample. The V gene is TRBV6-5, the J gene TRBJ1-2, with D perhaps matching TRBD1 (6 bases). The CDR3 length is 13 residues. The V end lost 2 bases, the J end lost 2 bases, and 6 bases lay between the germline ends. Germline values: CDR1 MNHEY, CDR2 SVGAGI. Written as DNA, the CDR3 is TGTGCCAGCAGTTACGACAGGAACTATGGCTACACCTTC. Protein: CASSYDRNYGYTF.

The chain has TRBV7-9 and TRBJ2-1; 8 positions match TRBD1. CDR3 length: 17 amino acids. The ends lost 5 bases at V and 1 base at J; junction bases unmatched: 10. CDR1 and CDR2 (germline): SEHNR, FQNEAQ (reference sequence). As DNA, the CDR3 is TGTGCCAGCAGCCCCGACCGTGGACAGGGTTCCTACAATGAGCAGTTCTTC. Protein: CASSPDRGQGSYNEQFF.

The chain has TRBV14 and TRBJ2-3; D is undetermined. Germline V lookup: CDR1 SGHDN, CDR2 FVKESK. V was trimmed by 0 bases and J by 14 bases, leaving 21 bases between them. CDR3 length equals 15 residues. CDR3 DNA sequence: TGTGCCAGCAGCCAAGACTATCCTGACATCATTGGGTTGTATTTT. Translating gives CASSQDYPDIIGLYF.

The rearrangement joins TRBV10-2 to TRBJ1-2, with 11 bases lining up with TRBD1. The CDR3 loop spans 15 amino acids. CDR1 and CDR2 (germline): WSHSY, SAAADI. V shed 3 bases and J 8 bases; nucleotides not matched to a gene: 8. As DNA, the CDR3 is TGCGCCAGCAGTGAAGGGACAGGGGGAAAGTCGGGCTACACCTTC. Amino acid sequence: CASSEGTGGKSGYTF.

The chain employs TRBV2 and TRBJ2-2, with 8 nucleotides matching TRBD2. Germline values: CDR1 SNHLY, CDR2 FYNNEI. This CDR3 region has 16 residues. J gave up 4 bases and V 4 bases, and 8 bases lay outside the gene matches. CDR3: CASSGIVAGLTGELFF. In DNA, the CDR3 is TGTGCCAGCAGTGGGATAGTAGCGGGACTCACCGGGGAGCTGTTTTTT.

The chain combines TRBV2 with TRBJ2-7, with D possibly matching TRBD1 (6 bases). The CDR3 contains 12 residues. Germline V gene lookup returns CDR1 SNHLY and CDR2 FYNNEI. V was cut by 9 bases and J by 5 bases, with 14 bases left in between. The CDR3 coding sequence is TGTGCCAGTAACAGGGACATTGACGAGCAGTACTTC. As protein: CASNRDIDEQYF. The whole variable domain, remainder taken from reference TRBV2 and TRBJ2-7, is EPEVTQTPSHQVTQMGQEVILRCVPISNHLYFYWYRQILGQKVEFLVSFYNNEISEKSEIFDDQFSVERPDGSNFTLKIRSTKLEDSAMYFCASNRDIDEQYFGPGTRLTVT.